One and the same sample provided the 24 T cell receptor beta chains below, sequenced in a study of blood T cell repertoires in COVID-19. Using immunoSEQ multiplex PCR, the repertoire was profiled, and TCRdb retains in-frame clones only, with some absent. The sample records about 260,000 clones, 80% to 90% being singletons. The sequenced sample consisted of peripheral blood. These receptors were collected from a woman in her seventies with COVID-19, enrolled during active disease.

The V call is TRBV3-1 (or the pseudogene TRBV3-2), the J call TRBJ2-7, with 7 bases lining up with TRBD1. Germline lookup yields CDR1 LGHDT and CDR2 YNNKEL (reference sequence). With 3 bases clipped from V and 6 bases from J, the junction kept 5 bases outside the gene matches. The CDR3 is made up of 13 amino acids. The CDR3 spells CASSHQDRAEQYF. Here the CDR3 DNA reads TGTGCCAGCAGCCACCAAGACAGGGCCGAGCAGTACTTC.

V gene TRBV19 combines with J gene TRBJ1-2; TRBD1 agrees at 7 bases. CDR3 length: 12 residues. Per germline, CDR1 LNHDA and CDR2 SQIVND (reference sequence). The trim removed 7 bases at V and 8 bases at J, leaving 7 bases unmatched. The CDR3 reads CASTRDRAGYTF. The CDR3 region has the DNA TGTGCCAGTACCCGGGACAGAGCCGGCTACACCTTC.

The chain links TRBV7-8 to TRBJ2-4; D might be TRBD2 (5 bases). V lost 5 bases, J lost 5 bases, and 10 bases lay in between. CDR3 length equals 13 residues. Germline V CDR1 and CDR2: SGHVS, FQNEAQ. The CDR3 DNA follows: TGTGCCAGCAGCCGGGGTCAGGAAAACATTCAGTACTTC. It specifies CASSRGQENIQYF.

The CDR3 sequence: CASSLDVRLTGELFF. The CDR3, as DNA: TGCGCCAGCAGCTTGGATGTGAGACTCACTGGGGAGCTGTTTTTT. The chain is built from TRBV5-1 and TRBJ2-2; D not certain. The germline V gene has CDR1 SGHRS and CDR2 YFSETQ. V was clipped by 0 bases and J by 8 bases, with 14 bases between them. The CDR3 sequence is 15 residues long. Using reference TRBV5-1 and TRBJ2-2 for the parts outside the CDR3, the full variable domain is KAGVTQTPRYLIKTRGQQVTLSCSPISGHRSVSWYQQTPGQGLQFLFEYFSETQRNKGNFPGRFSGRQFSNSRSEMNVSTLELGDSALYLCASSLDVRLTGELFFGEGSRLTVL.

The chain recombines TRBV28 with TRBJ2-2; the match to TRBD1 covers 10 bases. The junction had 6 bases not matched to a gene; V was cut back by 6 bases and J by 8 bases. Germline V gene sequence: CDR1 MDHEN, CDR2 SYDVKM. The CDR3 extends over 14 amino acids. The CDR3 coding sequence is TGTGCCAGCAGGCCGGACAGGGGGGAAGGGGAGCTGTTTTTT. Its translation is CASRPDRGEGELFF.

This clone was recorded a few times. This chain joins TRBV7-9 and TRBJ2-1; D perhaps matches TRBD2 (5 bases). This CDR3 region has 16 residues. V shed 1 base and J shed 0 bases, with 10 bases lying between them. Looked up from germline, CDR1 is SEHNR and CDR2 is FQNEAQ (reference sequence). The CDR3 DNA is TGTGCCAGCAGCTTAGGATTAGGGAGCTCCTACAATGAGCAGTTCTTC. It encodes CASSLGLGSSYNEQFF.

CDR3 DNA: TGTGCCAGCAGTTTAAAGCGTTTGCGGGTGGCGGTATCCTACGAGCAGTACTTC. Protein product: CASSLKRLRVAVSYEQYF. The rearrangement joins TRBV28 to TRBJ2-7, with D perhaps TRBD2 (5 bases). V was cut by 2 bases and J by 1 base, with 21 bases left in between. Germline V gene data show CDR1 as MDHEN and CDR2 as SYDVKM. The CDR3 has 18 amino acids.

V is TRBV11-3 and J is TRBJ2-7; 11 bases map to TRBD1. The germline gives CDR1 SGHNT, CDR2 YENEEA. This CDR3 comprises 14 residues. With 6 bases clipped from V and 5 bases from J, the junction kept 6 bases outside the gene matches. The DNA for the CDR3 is TGTGCCAGCAGTCAACCGGGACAGGGGGACGAGCAGTACTTC. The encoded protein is CASSQPGQGDEQYF.

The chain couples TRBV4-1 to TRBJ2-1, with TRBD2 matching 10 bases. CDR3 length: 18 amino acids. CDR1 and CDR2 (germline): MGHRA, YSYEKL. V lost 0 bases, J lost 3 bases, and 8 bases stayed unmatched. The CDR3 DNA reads TGCGCCAGCAGCCAAGACTTGACTAGCGGGTACTACTACAATGAGCAGTTCTTC. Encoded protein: CASSQDLTSGYYYNEQFF.

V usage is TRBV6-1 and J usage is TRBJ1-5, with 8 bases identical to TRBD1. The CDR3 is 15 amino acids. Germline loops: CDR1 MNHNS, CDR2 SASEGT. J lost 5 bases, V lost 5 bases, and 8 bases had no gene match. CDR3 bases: TGTGCCAGCAGTAGAGGACAGGGTCCGGATCAGCCCCAGCATTTT. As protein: CASSRGQGPDQPQHF.

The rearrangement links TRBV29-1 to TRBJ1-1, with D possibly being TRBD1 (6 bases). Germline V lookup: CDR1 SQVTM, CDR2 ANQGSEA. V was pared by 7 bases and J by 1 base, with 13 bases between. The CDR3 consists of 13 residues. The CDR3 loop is CSASGTPNTEAFF. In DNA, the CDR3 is TGCAGCGCCTCCGGGACACCGAACACTGAAGCTTTCTTT. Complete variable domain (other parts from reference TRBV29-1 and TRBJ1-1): SAVISQKPSRDICQRGTSLTIQCQVDSQVTMMFWYRQQPGQSLTLIATANQGSEATYESGFVIDKFPISRPNLTFSTLTVSNMSPEDSSIYLCSASGTPNTEAFFGQGTRLTVV.

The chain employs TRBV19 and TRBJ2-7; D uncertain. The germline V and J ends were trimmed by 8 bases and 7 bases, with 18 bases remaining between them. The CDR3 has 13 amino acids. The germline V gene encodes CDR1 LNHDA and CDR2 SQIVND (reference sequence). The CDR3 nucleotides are TGTGCCAGTGCCCCGACACTCTCCCCAGAGCAGTACTTC. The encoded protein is CASAPTLSPEQYF. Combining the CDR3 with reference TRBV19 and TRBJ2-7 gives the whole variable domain DGGITQSPKYLFRKEGQNVTLSCEQNLNHDAMYWYRQDPGQGLRLIYYSQIVNDFQKGDIAEGYSVSREKKESFPLTVTSAQKNPTAFYLCASAPTLSPEQYFGPGTRLTVT.

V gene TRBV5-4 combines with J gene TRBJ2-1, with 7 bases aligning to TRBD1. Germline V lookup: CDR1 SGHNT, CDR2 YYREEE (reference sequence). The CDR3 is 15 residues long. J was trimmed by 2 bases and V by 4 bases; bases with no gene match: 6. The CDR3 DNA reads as TGTGCCAGCAGCCGGGACAGCCCCACCTACAATGAGCAGTTCTTC. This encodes CASSRDSPTYNEQFF.

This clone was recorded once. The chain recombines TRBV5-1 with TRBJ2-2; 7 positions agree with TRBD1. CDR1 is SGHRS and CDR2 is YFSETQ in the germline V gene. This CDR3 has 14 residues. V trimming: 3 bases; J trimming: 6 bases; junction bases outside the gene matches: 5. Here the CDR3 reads CASSSTGRPGELFF. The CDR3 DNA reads TGCGCCAGCAGCTCGACAGGGAGACCCGGGGAGCTGTTTTTT.

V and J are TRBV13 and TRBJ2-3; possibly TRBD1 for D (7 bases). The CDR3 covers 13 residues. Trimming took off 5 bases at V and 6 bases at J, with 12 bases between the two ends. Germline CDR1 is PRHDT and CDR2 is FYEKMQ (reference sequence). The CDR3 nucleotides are TGTGCCAGCAGCGGTCCAGGGGGGGATACGCAGTATTTT. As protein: CASSGPGGDTQYF.

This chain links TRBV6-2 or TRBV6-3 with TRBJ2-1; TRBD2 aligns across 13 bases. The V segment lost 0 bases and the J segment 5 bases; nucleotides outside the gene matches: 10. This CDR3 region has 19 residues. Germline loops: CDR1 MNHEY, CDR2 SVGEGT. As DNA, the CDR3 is TGTGCCAGCAGTTACTCTCTCTGGACTAGCGGGAGTTGGAACAATGAGCAGTTCTTC. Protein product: CASSYSLWTSGSWNNEQFF.

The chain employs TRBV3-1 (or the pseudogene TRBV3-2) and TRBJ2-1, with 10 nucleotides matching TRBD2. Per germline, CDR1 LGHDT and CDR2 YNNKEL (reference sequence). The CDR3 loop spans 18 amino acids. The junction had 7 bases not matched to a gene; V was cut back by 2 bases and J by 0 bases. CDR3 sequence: CASSQHGLADSSYNEQFF. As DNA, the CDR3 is TGTGCCAGCAGCCAACACGGACTAGCGGATAGCTCCTACAATGAGCAGTTCTTC.

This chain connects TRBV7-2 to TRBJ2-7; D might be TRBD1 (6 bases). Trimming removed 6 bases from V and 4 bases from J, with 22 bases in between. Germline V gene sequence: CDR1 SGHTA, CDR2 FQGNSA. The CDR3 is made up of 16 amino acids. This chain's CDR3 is CASRLGGSNSYYEQYF. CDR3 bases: TGTGCCAGCAGACTAGGGGGAAGCAATTCCTATTACGAGCAGTACTTC. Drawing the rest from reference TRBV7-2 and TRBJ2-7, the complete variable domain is GAGVSQSPSNKVTEKGKDVELRCDPISGHTALYWYRQSLGQGLEFLIYFQGNSAPDKSGLPSDRFSAERTGGSVSTLTIQRTQQEDSAVYLCASRLGGSNSYYEQYFGPGTRLTVT.

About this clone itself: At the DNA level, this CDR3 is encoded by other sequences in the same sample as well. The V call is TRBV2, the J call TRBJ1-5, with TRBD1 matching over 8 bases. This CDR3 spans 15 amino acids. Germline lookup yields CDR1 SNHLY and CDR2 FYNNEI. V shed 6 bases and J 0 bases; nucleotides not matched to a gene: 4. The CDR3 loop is CASSLTGDSNQPQHF. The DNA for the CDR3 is TGTGCCAGCAGCCTGACAGGGGATAGCAATCAGCCCCAGCATTTT.

CDR3 sequence reads: CASTRGRRTEAFF. CDR3 bases: TGTGCCAGCACCAGGGGCCGGCGTACTGAAGCTTTCTTT. The rearrangement links TRBV6-5 to TRBJ1-1; TRBD1 might be the D (6 bases). Looked up from germline, CDR1 is MNHEY and CDR2 is SVGAGI. The germline V and J ends were trimmed by 7 bases and 5 bases, with 14 bases remaining between them. The CDR3 extends over 13 amino acids.

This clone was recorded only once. The CDR3 loop reads CASSPRTAGGGNEQFF. The CDR3 DNA reads as TGTGCCAGCTCACCCCGGACCGCGGGAGGAGGGAATGAGCAGTTCTTC. The chain recombines TRBV18 with TRBJ2-1; 8 nucleotides agree with TRBD2. This CDR3 has 16 residues. V shed 3 bases, J shed 7 bases, and the junction held 11 bases outside the gene matches. The germline gives CDR1 KGHSH, CDR2 LQKENI.

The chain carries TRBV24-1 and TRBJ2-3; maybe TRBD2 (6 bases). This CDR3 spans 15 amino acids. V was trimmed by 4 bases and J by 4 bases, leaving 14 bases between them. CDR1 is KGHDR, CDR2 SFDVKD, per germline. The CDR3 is CATSETRDHSDTQYF. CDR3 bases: TGTGCCACCAGTGAGACTAGGGACCACTCAGATACGCAGTATTTT.

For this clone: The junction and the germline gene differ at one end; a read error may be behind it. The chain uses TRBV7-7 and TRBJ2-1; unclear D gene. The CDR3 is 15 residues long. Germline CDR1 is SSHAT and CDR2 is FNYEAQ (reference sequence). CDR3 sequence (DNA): TGTGCTAGCAGCCCTACAGAGAGCTCCTACAATGAGCAGTTCTTC. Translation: CASSPTESSYNEQFF.

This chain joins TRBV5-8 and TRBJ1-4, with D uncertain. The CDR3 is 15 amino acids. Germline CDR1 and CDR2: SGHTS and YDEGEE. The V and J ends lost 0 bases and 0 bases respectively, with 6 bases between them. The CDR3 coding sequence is TGTGCCAGCAGCTTGGCCGTCGCAACTAATGAAAAACTGTTTTTT. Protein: CASSLAVATNEKLFF.